This entry is about one T cell receptor beta chain. The antigen is unknown. The data derive from a study of T cell clones after liver transplantation. Study-level points and caveats: Donor-reactive sequences fell more than third party-reactive ones, suggesting partial deletion.

Looked up from germline, CDR1 is SGHTA and CDR2 is FQGNSA. The CDR3 contains 15 residues. The V end lost 2 bases, the J end lost 5 bases, and 15 bases lay between the germline ends. Using immunoSEQ multiplex PCR, the repertoire was profiled, and TCRdb retains in-frame clones only, with some absent. The sample carries 45,000 to 55,000 clones, approximately 84% recorded once. Sample: CD4+ T cells from blood, taken before liver transplant. This TCR came from a human donor who received a liver transplant. The chain is built from TRBV7-2 and TRBJ1-1, with TRBD1 as a possible D gene (6 bases). The CDR3: CASSLLTGRGTEAFF. As DNA, the CDR3 is TGTGCCAGCAGCTTATTAACAGGGCGGGGAACTGAAGCTTTCTTT.